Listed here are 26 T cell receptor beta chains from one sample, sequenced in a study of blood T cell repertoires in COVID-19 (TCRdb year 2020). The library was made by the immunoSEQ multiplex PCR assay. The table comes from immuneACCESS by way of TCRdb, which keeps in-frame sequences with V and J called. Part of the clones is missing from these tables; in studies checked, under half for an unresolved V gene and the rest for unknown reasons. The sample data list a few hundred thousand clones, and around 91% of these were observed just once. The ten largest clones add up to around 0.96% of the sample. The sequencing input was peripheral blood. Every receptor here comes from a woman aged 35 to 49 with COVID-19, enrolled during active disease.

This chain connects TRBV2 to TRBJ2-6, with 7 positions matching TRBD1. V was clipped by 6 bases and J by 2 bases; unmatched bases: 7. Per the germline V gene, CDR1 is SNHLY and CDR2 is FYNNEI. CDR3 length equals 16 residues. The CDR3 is CASSLDRVAGANVLTF. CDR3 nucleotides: TGTGCCAGCAGCCTTGACAGGGTGGCTGGGGCCAACGTCCTGACTTTC.

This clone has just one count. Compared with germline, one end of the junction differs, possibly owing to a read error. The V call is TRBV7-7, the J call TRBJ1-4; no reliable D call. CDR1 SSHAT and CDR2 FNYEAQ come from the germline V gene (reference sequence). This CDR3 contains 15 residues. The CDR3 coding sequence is TGTGCTAGCAGCAAATCCCCAGAAACTAATGAAAAACTGTTTTTT. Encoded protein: CASSKSPETNEKLFF.

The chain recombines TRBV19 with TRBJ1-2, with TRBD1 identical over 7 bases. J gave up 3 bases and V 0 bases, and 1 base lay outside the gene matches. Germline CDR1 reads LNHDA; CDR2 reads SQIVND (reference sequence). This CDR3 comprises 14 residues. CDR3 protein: CASSIEGQYYGYTF. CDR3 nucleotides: TGTGCCAGTAGTATAGAGGGACAGTACTATGGCTACACCTTC.

CDR3 region: CASSLSPVANYGYTF. The CDR3 DNA follows: TGTGCCAGCAGTTTATCGCCTGTAGCTAACTATGGCTACACCTTC. The rearrangement links TRBV27 to TRBJ1-2; D is unresolved. Trimming left V 0 bases short and J 0 bases short, with 8 bases between. The germline gives CDR1 MNHEY, CDR2 SMNVEV (reference sequence). The CDR3 spans 15 residues.

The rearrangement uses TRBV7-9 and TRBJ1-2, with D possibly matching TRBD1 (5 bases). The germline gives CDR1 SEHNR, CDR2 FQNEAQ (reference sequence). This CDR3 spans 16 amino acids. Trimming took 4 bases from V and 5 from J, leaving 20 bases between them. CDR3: CASSSLQAANGYGYTF. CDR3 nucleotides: TGTGCCAGCAGCTCCTTACAGGCCGCCAATGGGTATGGCTACACCTTC.

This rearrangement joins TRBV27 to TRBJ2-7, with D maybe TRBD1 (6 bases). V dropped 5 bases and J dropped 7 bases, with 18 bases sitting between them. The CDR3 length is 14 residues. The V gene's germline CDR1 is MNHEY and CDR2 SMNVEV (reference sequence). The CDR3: CASSVRDTKDEQYF. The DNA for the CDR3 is TGTGCCAGCAGTGTCCGGGACACCAAGGATGAGCAGTACTTC.

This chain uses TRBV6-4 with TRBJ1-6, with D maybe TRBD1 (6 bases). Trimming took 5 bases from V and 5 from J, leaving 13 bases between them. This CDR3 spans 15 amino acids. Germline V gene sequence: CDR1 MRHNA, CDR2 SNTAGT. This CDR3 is CASSPGQSHNSPLHF. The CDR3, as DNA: TGTGCCAGCAGTCCTGGACAGTCCCATAATTCACCCCTCCACTTT.

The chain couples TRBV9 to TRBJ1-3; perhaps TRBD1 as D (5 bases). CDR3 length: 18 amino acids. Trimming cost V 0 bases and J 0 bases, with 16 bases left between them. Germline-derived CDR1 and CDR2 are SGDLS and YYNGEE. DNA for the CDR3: TGTGCCAGCAGCGTAGCTCCAGGGTCTTCTCTCTCTGGAAACACCATATATTTT. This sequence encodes CASSVAPGSSLSGNTIYF. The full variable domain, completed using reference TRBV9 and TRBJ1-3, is DSGVTQTPKHLITATGQRVTLRCSPRSGDLSVYWYQQSLDQGLQFLIQYYNGEERAKGNILERFSAQQFPDLHSELNLSSLELGDSALYFCASSVAPGSSLSGNTIYFGEGSWLTVV.

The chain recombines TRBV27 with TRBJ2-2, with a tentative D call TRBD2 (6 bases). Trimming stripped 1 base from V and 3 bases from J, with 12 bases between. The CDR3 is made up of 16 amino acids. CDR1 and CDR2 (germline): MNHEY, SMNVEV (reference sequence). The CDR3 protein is CASSLYRGYDTGELFF. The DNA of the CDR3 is TGTGCCAGCAGTTTATACCGGGGGTACGACACCGGGGAGCTGTTTTTT.

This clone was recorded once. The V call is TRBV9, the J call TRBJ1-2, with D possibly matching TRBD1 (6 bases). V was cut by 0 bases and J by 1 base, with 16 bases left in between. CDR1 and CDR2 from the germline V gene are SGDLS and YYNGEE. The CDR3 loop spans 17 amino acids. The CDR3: CASSVASDRPLNYGYTF. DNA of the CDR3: TGTGCCAGCAGCGTAGCCTCGGACAGACCGCTTAACTATGGCTACACCTTC.

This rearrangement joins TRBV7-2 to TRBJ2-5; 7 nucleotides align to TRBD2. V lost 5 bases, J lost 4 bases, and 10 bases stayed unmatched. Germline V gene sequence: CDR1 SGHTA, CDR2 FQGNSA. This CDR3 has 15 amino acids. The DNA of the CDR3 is TGTGCCAGCAGCACCCGTGGAGGGAGGGGAGAGACCCAGTACTTC. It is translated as CASSTRGGRGETQYF.

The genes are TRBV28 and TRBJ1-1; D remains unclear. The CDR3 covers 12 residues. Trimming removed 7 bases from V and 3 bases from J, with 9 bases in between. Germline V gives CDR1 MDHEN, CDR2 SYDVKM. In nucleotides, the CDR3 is TGTGCCAGCACCCTCCGGGACACTGAAGCTTTCTTT. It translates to CASTLRDTEAFF.

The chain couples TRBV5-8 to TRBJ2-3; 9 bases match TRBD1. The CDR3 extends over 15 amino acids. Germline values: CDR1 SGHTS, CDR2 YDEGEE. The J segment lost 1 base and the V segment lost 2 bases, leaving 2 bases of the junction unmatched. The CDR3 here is CASSFRDRGTDTQYF. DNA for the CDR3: TGTGCCAGCAGCTTCCGGGACAGGGGCACAGATACGCAGTATTTT.

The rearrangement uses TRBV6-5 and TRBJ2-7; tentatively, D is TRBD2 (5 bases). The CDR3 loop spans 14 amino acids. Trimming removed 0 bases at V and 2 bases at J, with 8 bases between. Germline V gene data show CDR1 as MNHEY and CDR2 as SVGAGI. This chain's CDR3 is CASSYSGVPYEQYF. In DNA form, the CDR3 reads TGTGCCAGCAGTTACTCCGGGGTTCCCTACGAGCAGTACTTC.

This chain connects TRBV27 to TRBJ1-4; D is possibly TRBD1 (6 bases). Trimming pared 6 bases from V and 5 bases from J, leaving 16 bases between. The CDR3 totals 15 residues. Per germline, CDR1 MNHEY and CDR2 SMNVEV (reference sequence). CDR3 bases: TGTGCCAGCAGGCCAAGGGGGGGCGCGAATGAAAAACTGTTTTTT. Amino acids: CASRPRGGANEKLFF.

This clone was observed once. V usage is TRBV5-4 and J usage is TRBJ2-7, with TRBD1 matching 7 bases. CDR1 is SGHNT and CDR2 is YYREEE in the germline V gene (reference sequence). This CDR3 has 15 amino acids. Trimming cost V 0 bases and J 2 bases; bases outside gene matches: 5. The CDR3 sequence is CASSLGHRGAYEQYF. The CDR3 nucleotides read TGTGCCAGCAGCTTGGGCCACAGGGGCGCCTACGAGCAGTACTTC.

Here the CDR3 reads CASSLGSRSGQPQHF. The CDR3 region has the DNA TGTGCCAGCAGCTTAGGGTCTAGATCCGGACAGCCCCAGCATTTT. The rearrangement links TRBV7-2 to TRBJ1-5; D is ambiguous. Trimming removed 1 base at V and 7 bases at J, with 14 bases between. CDR3 length: 15 amino acids. CDR1 is SGHTA, CDR2 FQGNSA, per germline.

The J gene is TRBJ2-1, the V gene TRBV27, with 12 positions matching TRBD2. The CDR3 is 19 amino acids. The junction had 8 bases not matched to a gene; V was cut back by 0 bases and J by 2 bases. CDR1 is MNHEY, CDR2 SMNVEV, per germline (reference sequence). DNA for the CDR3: TGTGCCAGCAGTTTATCGGGGGAGCCTAGCGGGAGGGCCTACAATGAGCAGTTCTTC. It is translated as CASSLSGEPSGRAYNEQFF.

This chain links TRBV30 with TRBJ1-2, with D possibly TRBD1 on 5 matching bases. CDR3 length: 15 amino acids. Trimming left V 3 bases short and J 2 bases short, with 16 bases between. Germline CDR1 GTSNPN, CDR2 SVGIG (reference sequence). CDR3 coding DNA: TGTGCCTGGAGGGAGGGGACCGCTCGAAACTATGGCTACACCTTC. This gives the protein CAWREGTARNYGYTF.

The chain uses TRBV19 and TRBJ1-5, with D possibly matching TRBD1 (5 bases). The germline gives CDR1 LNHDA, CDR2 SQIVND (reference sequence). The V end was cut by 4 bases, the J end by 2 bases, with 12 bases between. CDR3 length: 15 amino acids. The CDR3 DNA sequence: TGTGCCAGTAGTACCACAGGAGCAGGCAATCAGCCCCAGCATTTT. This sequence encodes CASSTTGAGNQPQHF.

The chain's CDR3 is CASTPRTPYEQYF. The CDR3 DNA sequence: TGTGCCAGCACTCCTCGAACACCCTACGAGCAGTACTTC. The rearrangement joins TRBV6-5 to TRBJ2-7; D unresolved. Germline-derived CDR1 and CDR2 are MNHEY and SVGAGI. Trimming shortened V by 7 bases and J by 2 bases, and 12 bases separated the two germline ends. The length of the CDR3 is 13 residues.

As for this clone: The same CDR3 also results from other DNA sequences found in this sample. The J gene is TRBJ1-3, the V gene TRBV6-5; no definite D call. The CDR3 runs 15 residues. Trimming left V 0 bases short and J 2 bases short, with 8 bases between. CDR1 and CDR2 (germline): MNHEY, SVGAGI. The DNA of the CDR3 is TGTGCCAGCAGTTACTCGAGCGGGGCTGGAAACACCATATATTTT. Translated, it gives CASSYSSGAGNTIYF.

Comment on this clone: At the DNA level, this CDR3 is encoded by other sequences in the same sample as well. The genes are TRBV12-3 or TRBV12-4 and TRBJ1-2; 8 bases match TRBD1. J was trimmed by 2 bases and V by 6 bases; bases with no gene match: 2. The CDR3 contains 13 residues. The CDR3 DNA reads TGTGCCAGCAGCCGACAGGGGAACTATGGCTACACCTTC. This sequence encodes CASSRQGNYGYTF.

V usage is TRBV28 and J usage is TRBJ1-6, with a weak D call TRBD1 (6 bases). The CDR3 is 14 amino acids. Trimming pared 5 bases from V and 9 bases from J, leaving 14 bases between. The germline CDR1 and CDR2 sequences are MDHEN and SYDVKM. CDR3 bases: TGTGCCAGCAGTCCGGGACACTGGGGTTCACCCCTCCACTTT. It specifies CASSPGHWGSPLHF.

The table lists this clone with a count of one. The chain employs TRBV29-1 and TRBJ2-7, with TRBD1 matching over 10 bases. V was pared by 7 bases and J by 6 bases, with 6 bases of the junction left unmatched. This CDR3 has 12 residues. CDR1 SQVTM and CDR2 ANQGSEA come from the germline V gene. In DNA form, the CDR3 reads TGCAGCGCTGCGGGGACAGGGGCCGAGCAGTACTTC. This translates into CSAAGTGAEQYF.

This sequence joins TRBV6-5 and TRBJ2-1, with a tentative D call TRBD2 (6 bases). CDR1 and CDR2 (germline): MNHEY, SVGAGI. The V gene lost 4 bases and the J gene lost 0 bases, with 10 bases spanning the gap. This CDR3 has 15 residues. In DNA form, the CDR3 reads TGTGCCAGCAGTTTGACTAGGAGCTCCTACAATGAGCAGTTCTTC. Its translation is CASSLTRSSYNEQFF.